Below are 26 T cell receptor beta chains sequenced from a single sample in a study of blood T cell repertoires in COVID-19. The protocol was immunoSEQ multiplex PCR, while the TCRdb copy is restricted to in-frame clones and leaves out a portion. The top ten clones hold 9% to 15% of a sample with a few hundred thousand clones, 86% of them seen once. The source material was peripheral blood. These receptors were taken from an elderly man with acute or convalescent COVID-19.

This chain uses TRBV11-2 with TRBJ2-7; perhaps TRBD1 as D (6 bases). The V end was cut by 6 bases, the J end by 12 bases, with 18 bases between. Germline V gives CDR1 SGHAT, CDR2 FQNNGV. The CDR3 totals 12 residues. CDR3 nucleotide sequence: TGTGCCAGCAGTTTGACGATGGACAGTTCGTACTTC. This sequence encodes CASSLTMDSSYF.

This chain uses TRBV14 with TRBJ2-7, with TRBD1 matching over 7 bases. Germline CDR1 is SGHDN and CDR2 is FVKESK. Trimming removed 3 bases from V and 5 bases from J; junction bases left unmatched: 7. This CDR3 has 14 amino acids. This chain's CDR3 is CASSQSTGRDEQYF. The DNA for the CDR3 is TGTGCCAGCAGCCAGTCGACAGGGCGCGACGAGCAGTACTTC.

V gene TRBV12-3 or TRBV12-4 combines with J gene TRBJ2-7; 10 bases map to TRBD1. The CDR3 extends over 13 amino acids. The junction had 5 bases not matched to a gene; V was cut back by 5 bases and J by 7 bases. The CDR3 DNA reads as TGTGCCAGCAGTGGGACAGGGGCTGGGGAGCAGTACTTC. This translates into CASSGTGAGEQYF.

This sequence joins TRBV2 and TRBJ1-6, with TRBD1 as a possible D gene (5 bases). Trimming stripped 6 bases from V and 7 bases from J, with 13 bases between. This CDR3 contains 14 residues. Germline CDR1 is SNHLY and CDR2 is FYNNEI. CDR3 DNA sequence: TGTGCCAGCAGGGACACGGGCGCCAATTCACCCCTCCACTTT. Translated, it gives CASRDTGANSPLHF.

The CDR3 DNA reads as TGTGCCAGCAGCTTGGGACCTAGCGGGGGGATGAATGAGCAGTTCTTC. Translation gives CASSLGPSGGMNEQFF. The genes are TRBV11-2 and TRBJ2-1; 11 bases line up with TRBD2. This CDR3 spans 16 amino acids. Germline V gives CDR1 SGHAT, CDR2 FQNNGV. The ends lost 3 bases at V and 7 bases at J; junction bases unmatched: 8.

This rearrangement joins TRBV28 to TRBJ2-4, with a tentative D call TRBD2 (6 bases). Germline V gene data show CDR1 as MDHEN and CDR2 as SYDVKM. The CDR3 loop spans 16 amino acids. V lost 6 bases, J lost 3 bases, and 18 bases lay in between. The CDR3 sequence: CASSLPGGEDKNIQYF. The CDR3 region has the DNA TGTGCCAGCAGCCTCCCAGGCGGGGAAGACAAAAACATTCAGTACTTC.

The chain has TRBV6-5 and TRBJ1-6; D is unclear. The CDR3 is 15 residues long. Trimming stripped 5 bases from V and 9 bases from J, with 17 bases between. Germline assignment: CDR1 MNHEY and CDR2 SVGAGI. The CDR3 protein is CASSLEGLIGSPLHF. The CDR3 bases are TGTGCCAGCAGTCTGGAGGGCTTGATCGGTTCACCCCTCCACTTT.

This sequence joins TRBV6-4 and TRBJ2-6; the D gene is possibly TRBD1 (5 bases). Germline CDR1 reads MRHNA; CDR2 reads SNTAGT. The germline V and J ends were trimmed by 4 bases and 0 bases, with 7 bases remaining between them. This CDR3 contains 15 residues. As DNA, the CDR3 is TGTGCCAGCAGTGCCGACAGCTCTGGGGCCAACGTCCTGACTTTC. It translates to CASSADSSGANVLTF.

The V call is TRBV18, the J call TRBJ1-1, with TRBD1 matching 8 bases. CDR3 length: 14 amino acids. Trimming at V came to 6 bases and at J to 1 base, leaving 4 bases not matched to a gene. From germline, CDR1 is KGHSH and CDR2 LQKENI. DNA for the CDR3: TGTGCCAGCTCCTTCGACAGGGGGAACACTGAAGCTTTCTTT. It encodes CASSFDRGNTEAFF.

This clone came up a few times. This rearrangement joins TRBV12-3 or TRBV12-4 to TRBJ1-1; TRBD1 aligns across 7 bases. V lost 3 bases, J lost 7 bases, and 5 bases stayed unmatched. This CDR3 is 13 amino acids long. CDR3 in amino acids: CASSFARDSEAFF. CDR3 DNA: TGTGCCAGCAGTTTCGCCCGGGACAGTGAAGCTTTCTTT.

This clone was seen a handful of times. In DNA, the CDR3 is TGTGCCAGCAGCCCGGGACTAGCGGGCCCCAAAAACATTCAGTACTTC. Its protein product is CASSPGLAGPKNIQYF. The V gene is TRBV5-4, the J gene TRBJ2-4, with 12 nucleotides matching TRBD2. Per the germline V gene, CDR1 is SGHNT and CDR2 is YYREEE (reference sequence). The V and J ends lost 4 bases and 2 bases, in that order; junction bases with no gene match: 4. This CDR3 is 16 amino acids long.

Only one count was recorded for this clone. The chain recombines TRBV14 with TRBJ2-7; 8 bases are shared with TRBD2. The CDR3 loop spans 16 amino acids. Germline loops: CDR1 SGHDN, CDR2 FVKESK. V trimming: 4 bases; J trimming: 1 base; junction bases outside the gene matches: 9. CDR3 residues: CASSRSFSGASYEQYF. The CDR3 coding sequence is TGTGCCAGCAGCCGATCTTTTAGCGGGGCGTCCTACGAGCAGTACTTC.

The gene calls are TRBV14 and TRBJ1-6; D is perhaps TRBD1 (6 bases). Germline V lookup: CDR1 SGHDN, CDR2 FVKESK. Trimming cost V 4 bases and J 7 bases, with 11 bases left between them. The CDR3 covers 14 residues. The CDR3 sequence: CASSRFQGNSPLHF. CDR3 bases: TGTGCCAGCAGCCGATTCCAGGGGAATTCACCCCTCCACTTT.

The chain combines TRBV7-2 with TRBJ2-5; 8 bases match TRBD1. The V and J ends lost 2 bases and 4 bases, in that order; junction bases with no gene match: 3. The CDR3 length is 14 residues. Germline loops: CDR1 SGHTA, CDR2 FQGNSA. The CDR3: CASSLPGGLETQYF. CDR3 sequence (DNA): TGTGCCAGCAGCTTACCAGGGGGCTTAGAGACCCAGTACTTC.

This clone was seen just once. The chain recombines TRBV21-1 with TRBJ2-1; the table's D gene call, TRBD1, was not cross checked with the DNA. TRBV21-1 is listed as a pseudogene. CDR3 length equals 18 residues. DNA of the CDR3: TGTGCCAGCACGCTAGGACAGGGCGGTCTAGGCGTACCAGGCGAGCAGTTCTTC. The encoded protein is CASTLGQGGLGVPGEQFF.

This chain uses TRBV6-5 with TRBJ1-1; the match to TRBD1 covers 9 bases. V was pared by 4 bases and J by 2 bases, with 2 bases of the junction left unmatched. The CDR3 is 14 amino acids. Per the germline V gene, CDR1 is MNHEY and CDR2 is SVGAGI. CDR3 sequence (DNA): TGTGCCAGCAGTTGGGACAGGGTAAACACTGAAGCTTTCTTT. Its protein is CASSWDRVNTEAFF.

The V gene is TRBV7-8, the J gene TRBJ1-5; D unclear. Germline V gene data show CDR1 as SGHVS and CDR2 as FQNEAQ. The CDR3 totals 13 residues. V was pared by 3 bases and J by 4 bases, with 7 bases between. CDR3 nucleotides: TGTGCCAGCAGCTTGGGAGAGAATCAGCCCCAGCATTTT. Translating it yields CASSLGENQPQHF.

The genes are TRBV15 and TRBJ1-4, with D perhaps matching TRBD1 (5 bases). The CDR3 totals 15 residues. The germline V gene encodes CDR1 LNHNV and CDR2 YYDKDF (reference sequence). Trimming pared 2 bases from V and 7 bases from J, leaving 14 bases between. CDR3 amino acids: CATSRTPGGGEKLFF. Here the CDR3 DNA reads TGTGCCACCAGCAGAACCCCCGGGGGGGGTGAAAAACTGTTTTTT.

As concerns this clone: The junction does not match germline at one end; this may be a read error. J is TRBJ2-4 and V is TRBV4-1, with D perhaps TRBD2 (6 bases). This CDR3 spans 18 amino acids. Germline V gene data show CDR1 as MGHRA and CDR2 as YSYEKL. CDR3 bases: TGCGCCAACAGCCCGGGACTTGAGGGCTCCAGGGCCAAAAACATTCAGTACTTC. Amino acid sequence: CANSPGLEGSRAKNIQYF.

This clone has more than one count but fewer than ten. The CDR3 DNA reads as TGTGCCAGCAGTCCCTACACCGGGACATTCTCCCAGAACACTGAAGCTTTCTTT. Translated: CASSPYTGTFSQNTEAFF. The chain has TRBV27 and TRBJ1-1; D perhaps matches TRBD1 (6 bases). Germline V CDR1 and CDR2: MNHEY, SMNVEV (reference sequence). Trimming took off 5 bases at V and 1 base at J, with 23 bases between the two ends. The CDR3 covers 18 residues.

In this sample, this clone turned up once. The chain uses TRBV7-2 and TRBJ2-2; TRBD1 matches 8 bases. The germline V gene encodes CDR1 SGHTA and CDR2 FQGNSA. V trimming: 1 base; J trimming: 5 bases; junction bases outside the gene matches: 3. The CDR3 has 15 amino acids. CDR3 region: CASSLGRGRTGELFF. The CDR3, as DNA: TGTGCCAGCAGCTTAGGCAGGGGGCGGACCGGGGAGCTGTTTTTT. Based on the CDR3 plus reference TRBV7-2 and TRBJ2-2, the full variable domain is GAGVSQSPSNKVTEKGKDVELRCDPISGHTALYWYRQSLGQGLEFLIYFQGNSAPDKSGLPSDRFSAERTGGSVSTLTIQRTQQEDSAVYLCASSLGRGRTGELFFGEGSRLTVL.

This clone appeared once. V is TRBV10-2 and J is TRBJ2-7; TRBD1 matches 9 bases. Germline-derived CDR1 and CDR2 are WSHSY and SAAADI. V was pared by 6 bases and J by 7 bases, with 4 bases of the junction left unmatched. This CDR3 is built from 12 residues. DNA of the CDR3: TGCGCCAGCAGGACAGGGGGTAATGAGCAGTACTTC. It encodes CASRTGGNEQYF.

The chain employs TRBV5-6 and TRBJ2-7, with D possibly matching TRBD2 (7 bases). V was trimmed by 1 base and J by 5 bases, leaving 13 bases between them. The CDR3 loop spans 14 amino acids. CDR1 is SGHDT and CDR2 is YYEEEE in the germline V gene. CDR3 in amino acids: CASSLPGGANEQYF. CDR3 bases: TGTGCCAGCAGCTTGCCGGGGGGCGCGAACGAGCAGTACTTC.

The V call is TRBV28, the J call TRBJ1-6; 8 nucleotides match TRBD1. This CDR3 is built from 16 residues. Trimming removed 5 bases from V and 6 bases from J; junction bases left unmatched: 9. CDR1 is MDHEN, CDR2 SYDVKM, per germline. The DNA for the CDR3 is TGTGCCAGCAGTCCGACAGGGGAAACAACTAATTCACCCCTCCACTTT. Translation: CASSPTGETTNSPLHF.

Only one count was recorded for this clone. The V call is TRBV5-4, the J call TRBJ1-3; tentatively, D is TRBD1 (6 bases). Germline V gene sequence: CDR1 SGHNT, CDR2 YYREEE (reference sequence). V shed 4 bases and J shed 2 bases, with 19 bases lying between them. This CDR3 has 17 residues. CDR3 loop: CASSLTGLVGPGNTIYF. The CDR3 DNA is TGTGCCAGCAGCCTAACAGGGCTCGTGGGGCCTGGAAACACCATATATTTT.

The chain uses TRBV19 and TRBJ2-7; 9 nucleotides align to TRBD1. The trim removed 10 bases at V and 7 bases at J, leaving 11 bases unmatched. Germline V gene lookup returns CDR1 LNHDA and CDR2 SQIVND (reference sequence). The CDR3 consists of 13 residues. In nucleotides, the CDR3 is TGTGCCACCGCGACAGGGGGAATTGGGGAGCAGTACTTC. It specifies CATATGGIGEQYF. The full variable domain, with the rest looked up from reference TRBV19 and TRBJ2-7, is DGGITQSPKYLFRKEGQNVTLSCEQNLNHDAMYWYRQDPGQGLRLIYYSQIVNDFQKGDIAEGYSVSREKKESFPLTVTSAQKNPTAFYLCATATGGIGEQYFGPGTRLTVT.